This T cell receptor beta chain was captured in a study of shared clonotypes between healthy human individuals. As for the study in general: Three plates were used per donor for CD4 naive, three for CD4 memory, two for CD8 naive and one for CD8 memory. Findings of the study overall: Clonotypes not shared had lower generation probabilities than those common to all four donors.

To note about this clone: Its antigen remains unknown.

The germline V gene has CDR1 PRHDT and CDR2 FYEKMQ (reference sequence). The CDR3 is 17 amino acids. Between the trimmed V and J ends, which lost 5 bases and 2 bases, there was a span of 18 bases. Measured with immunoSEQ multiplex PCR; TCRdb has only the in-frame clones, and not every one. Of some 2.3 million clones listed, 85% to 95% were seen once; the top ten hold under 0.45%. V is TRBV13 and J is TRBJ1-4; D is undetermined. Sequencing input: naive CD4+ T cells from PBMCs. The sample's subset: CD45RA+ positively selected. This clonotype was sampled from a man between 18 and 35 years old in good health. Some clones in this sample may be carry-over from other donors' samples. CDR3 amino acids: CASSPRPLGPTNEKLFF. DNA of the CDR3: TGTGCCAGCAGCCCACGTCCACTTGGACCTACTAATGAAAAACTGTTTTTT.